The TCR beta chain under discussion was sequenced for a study of T cells expressing NK-cell markers. Across the study: Just one sequenced donor of eight was HCMV-seronegative, while seven were seropositive.

As regards this clonotype: Its antigen is still unknown.

A 5'RACE template switching approach incorporating UMIs was used to make TCR beta cDNA. TCRdb reprocessed the 5' RACE reads, keeping one entry per CDR3 protein, no DNA. This sample contains some 450,000 distinct CDR3 sequences. CDR3 size: 16 residues. Per germline, CDR1 SGHRS and CDR2 YFSETQ. Findings of the study overall: About 1.0-8% of CD8+ T cells in about 6 donors belonged to dominant NKG2C+ clonotypes.

The gene calls are TRBV5-1 and TRBJ1-1; TCRdb designates TRBD1, a call that cannot be tested without DNA. This sequence was found in a woman aged 18-70 years in good health. Sequencing was performed on blood T cells: a sorted CD56 or NKG2C T cell subset, CD4+ or CD8+ T cells, or bulk PBMC T cells (not recorded which). The CDR3 protein is CASSLAAGQGNTEAFF.